These 6 T cell receptor beta chains were sequenced from one sample in a study of cytomegalovirus exposure and HLA in healthy donors. The primer mix had 60 Vbeta and 13 Jbeta primers. Libraries were prepared by immunoSEQ multiplex PCR; TCRdb keeps only in-frame clonotypes and omits some of them. The sample carries under 200,000 clones, more than 65% recorded once. The sequencing sample was made of PBMCs. These receptors were obtained from a woman in her forties or fifties in good health and CMV-seronegative.

The chain carries TRBV7-3 and TRBJ2-7; unclear D gene. V was trimmed by 5 bases and J by 3 bases, leaving 11 bases between them. The CDR3 covers 13 residues. The germline V gene encodes CDR1 SGHTA and CDR2 FQGTGA. CDR3: CASSLAPNYEQYF. CDR3 nucleotide sequence: TGTGCCAGCAGCCTCGCGCCTAACTACGAGCAGTACTTC.

The chain carries TRBV19 and TRBJ1-3, with D possibly matching TRBD1 (5 bases). With 10 bases removed from V and 0 bases from J, the gap between germline ends came to 10 bases. The germline gives CDR1 LNHDA, CDR2 SQIVND (reference sequence). The CDR3 has 13 amino acids. The CDR3 DNA sequence: TGTGCCACGAGGGACTTCTCTGGAAACACCATATATTTT. This gives the protein CATRDFSGNTIYF.

The table lists this clone with a few counts. The chain couples TRBV5-4 to TRBJ2-3; D is perhaps TRBD1 (5 bases). The CDR3 spans 15 residues. The V gene's germline CDR1 is SGHNT and CDR2 YYREEE (reference sequence). V was clipped by 0 bases and J by 2 bases, with 10 bases between them. The CDR3 protein is CASSLDRRDTDTQYF. The CDR3 DNA reads TGTGCCAGCAGCTTGGATCGCAGGGACACAGATACGCAGTATTTT.

The chain links TRBV4-2 to TRBJ1-1; the match to TRBD1 covers 9 bases. Trimming took 3 bases from V and 6 from J; bases not matched to a gene: 8. The CDR3 sequence is 15 residues long. Per the germline V gene, CDR1 is LGHNA and CDR2 is YNFKEQ. CDR3 bases: TGTGCCAGCAGCCAGCCGGGACAGGGTGACTCTGAAGCTTTCTTT. Amino acid sequence: CASSQPGQGDSEAFF.

The rearrangement joins TRBV7-9 to TRBJ2-5; D remains ambiguous. Germline-derived CDR1 and CDR2 are SEHNR and FQNEAQ (reference sequence). This CDR3 has 13 amino acids. Trimming shortened V by 5 bases and J by 0 bases, and 7 bases separated the two germline ends. CDR3 bases: TGTGCCAGCAGCATAAGCGACCAAGAGACCCAGTACTTC. Translation gives CASSISDQETQYF.

The chain is built from TRBV28 and TRBJ2-6; D not resolved. The germline gives CDR1 MDHEN, CDR2 SYDVKM. The V end lost 4 bases, the J end lost 4 bases, and 14 bases lay between the germline ends. CDR3 size: 16 residues. CDR3 amino acids: CASSSLPAYGANVLTF. Written as DNA, the CDR3 is TGTGCCAGCAGTTCCCTCCCTGCGTACGGGGCCAACGTCCTGACTTTC.